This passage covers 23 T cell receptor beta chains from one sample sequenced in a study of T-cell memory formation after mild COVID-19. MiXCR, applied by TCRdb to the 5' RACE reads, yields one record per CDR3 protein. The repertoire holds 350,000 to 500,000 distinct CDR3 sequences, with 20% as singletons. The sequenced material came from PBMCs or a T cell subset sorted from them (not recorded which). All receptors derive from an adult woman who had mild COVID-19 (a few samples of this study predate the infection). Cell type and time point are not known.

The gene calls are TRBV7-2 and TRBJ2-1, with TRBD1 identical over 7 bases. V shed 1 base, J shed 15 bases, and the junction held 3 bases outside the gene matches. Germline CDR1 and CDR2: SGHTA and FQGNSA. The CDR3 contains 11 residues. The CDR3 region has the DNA TGTGCCAGCAGCTTAGGACAGGGCTCGTTCTTC. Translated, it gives CASSLGQGSFF.

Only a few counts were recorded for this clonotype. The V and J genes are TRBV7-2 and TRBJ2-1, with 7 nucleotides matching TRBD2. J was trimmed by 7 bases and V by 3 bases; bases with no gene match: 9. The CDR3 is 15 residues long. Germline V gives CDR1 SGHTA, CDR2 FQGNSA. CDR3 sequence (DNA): TGTGCCAGCAGCTTTTGGGCGGGAGCAGGTAATGAGCAGTTCTTC. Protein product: CASSFWAGAGNEQFF. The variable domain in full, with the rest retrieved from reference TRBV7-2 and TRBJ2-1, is GAGVSQSPSNKVTEKGKDVELRCDPISGHTALYWYRQSLGQGLEFLIYFQGNSAPDKSGLPSDRFSAERTGGSVSTLTIQRTQQEDSAVYLCASSFWAGAGNEQFFGPGTRLTVL.

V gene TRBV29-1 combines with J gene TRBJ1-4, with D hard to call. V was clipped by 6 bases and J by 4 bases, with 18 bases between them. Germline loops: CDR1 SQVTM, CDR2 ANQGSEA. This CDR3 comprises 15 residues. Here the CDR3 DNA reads TGCAGCGTCATTGGGCGAACGGCTTTTAATGAAAAACTGTTTTTT. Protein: CSVIGRTAFNEKLFF.

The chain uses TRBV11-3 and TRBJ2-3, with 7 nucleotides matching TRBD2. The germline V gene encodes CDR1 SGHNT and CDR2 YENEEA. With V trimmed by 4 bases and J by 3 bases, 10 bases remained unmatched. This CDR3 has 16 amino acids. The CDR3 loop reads CASSSPAGAGTDTQYF. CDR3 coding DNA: TGTGCCAGCAGCTCCCCGGCGGGAGCGGGGACAGATACGCAGTATTTT.

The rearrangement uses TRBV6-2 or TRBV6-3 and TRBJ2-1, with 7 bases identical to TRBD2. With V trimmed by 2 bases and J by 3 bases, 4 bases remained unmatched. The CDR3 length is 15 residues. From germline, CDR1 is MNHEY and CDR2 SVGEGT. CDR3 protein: CASSYRDYLYNEQFF. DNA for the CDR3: TGTGCCAGCAGTTACCGGGACTACCTCTACAATGAGCAGTTCTTC.

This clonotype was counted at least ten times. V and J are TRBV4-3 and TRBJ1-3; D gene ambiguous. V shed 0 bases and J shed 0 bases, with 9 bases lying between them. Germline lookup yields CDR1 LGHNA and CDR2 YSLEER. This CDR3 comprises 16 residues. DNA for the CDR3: TGCGCCAGCAGCCAAGATCGAACAGTCTCTGGAAACACCATATATTTT. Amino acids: CASSQDRTVSGNTIYF.

Written as DNA, the CDR3 is TGTGCCAGCAGCCGCGGCATTCTCATTGGGAATGAGCAGTTCTTC. This gives the protein CASSRGILIGNEQFF. This chain connects TRBV7-3 to TRBJ2-1, with D unclear. Per germline, CDR1 SGHTA and CDR2 FQGTGA. The CDR3 contains 15 residues. V was trimmed by 5 bases and J by 7 bases, leaving 18 bases between them.

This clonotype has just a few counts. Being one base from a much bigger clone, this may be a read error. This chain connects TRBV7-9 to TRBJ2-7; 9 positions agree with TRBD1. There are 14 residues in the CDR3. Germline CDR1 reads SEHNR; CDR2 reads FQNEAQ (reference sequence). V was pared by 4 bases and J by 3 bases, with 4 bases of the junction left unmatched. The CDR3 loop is CASSSATGGYEQYF. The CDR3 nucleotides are TGTGCCAGCAGCTCCGCGACAGGGGGCTACGAGCAGTACTTC.

CDR3 in DNA: TGCAGTGCTAGAGTTCCGGACAGGGGTAACTATGGCTACACCTTC. Its translation is CSARVPDRGNYGYTF. The chain joins TRBV20-1 to TRBJ1-2; 9 bases map to TRBD1. Germline assignment: CDR1 DFQATT and CDR2 SNEGSKA (reference sequence). The CDR3 consists of 15 residues. V lost 1 base and J lost 1; bases outside the gene matches: 4.

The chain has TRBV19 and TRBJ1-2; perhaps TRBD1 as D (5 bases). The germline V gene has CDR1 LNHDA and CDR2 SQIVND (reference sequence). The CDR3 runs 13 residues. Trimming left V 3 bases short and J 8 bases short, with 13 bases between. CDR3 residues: CASSMGLDEGYTF. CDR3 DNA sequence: TGTGCCAGTAGTATGGGACTGGATGAGGGCTACACCTTC.

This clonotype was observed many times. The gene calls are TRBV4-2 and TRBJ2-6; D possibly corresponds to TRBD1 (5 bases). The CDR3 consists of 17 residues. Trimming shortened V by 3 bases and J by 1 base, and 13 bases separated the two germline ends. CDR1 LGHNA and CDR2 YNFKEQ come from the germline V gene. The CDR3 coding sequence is TGTGCCAGCAGCCAGGATCAGGGTATTTCTGGGGCCAACGTCCTGACTTTC. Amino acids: CASSQDQGISGANVLTF.

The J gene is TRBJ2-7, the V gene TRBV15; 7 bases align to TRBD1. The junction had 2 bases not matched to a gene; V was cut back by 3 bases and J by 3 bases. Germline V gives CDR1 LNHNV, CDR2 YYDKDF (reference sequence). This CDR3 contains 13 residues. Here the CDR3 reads CATSRDRFYEQYF. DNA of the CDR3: TGTGCCACCAGCAGGGACAGGTTCTACGAGCAGTACTTC.

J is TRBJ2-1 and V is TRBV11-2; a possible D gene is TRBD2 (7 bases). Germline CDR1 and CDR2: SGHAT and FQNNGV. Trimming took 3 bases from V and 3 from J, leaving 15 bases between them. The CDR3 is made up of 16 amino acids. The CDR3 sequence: CASSFRGGGVYNEQFF. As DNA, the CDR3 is TGTGCCAGCAGCTTTAGGGGGGGTGGTGTCTACAATGAGCAGTTCTTC.

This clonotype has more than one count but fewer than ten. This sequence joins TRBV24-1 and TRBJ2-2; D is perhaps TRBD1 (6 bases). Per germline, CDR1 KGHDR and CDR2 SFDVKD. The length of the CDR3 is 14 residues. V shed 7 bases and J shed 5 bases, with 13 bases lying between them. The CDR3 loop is CATSSMGATGELFF. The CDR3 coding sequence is TGTGCCACCAGCAGTATGGGGGCGACCGGGGAGCTGTTTTTT.

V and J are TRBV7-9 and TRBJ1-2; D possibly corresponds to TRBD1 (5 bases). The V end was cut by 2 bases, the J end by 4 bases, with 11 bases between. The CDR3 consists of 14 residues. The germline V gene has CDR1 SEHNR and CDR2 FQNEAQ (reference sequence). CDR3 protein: CASSLPRAPYGYTF. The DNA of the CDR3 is TGTGCCAGCAGCTTACCCAGGGCCCCCTATGGCTACACCTTC.

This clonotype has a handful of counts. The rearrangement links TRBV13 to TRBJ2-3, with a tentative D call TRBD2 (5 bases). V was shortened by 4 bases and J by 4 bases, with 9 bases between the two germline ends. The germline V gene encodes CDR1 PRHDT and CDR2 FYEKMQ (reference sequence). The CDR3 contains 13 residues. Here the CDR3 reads CASSYGIPDTQYF. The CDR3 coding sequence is TGTGCCAGCAGCTACGGGATTCCAGATACGCAGTATTTT.

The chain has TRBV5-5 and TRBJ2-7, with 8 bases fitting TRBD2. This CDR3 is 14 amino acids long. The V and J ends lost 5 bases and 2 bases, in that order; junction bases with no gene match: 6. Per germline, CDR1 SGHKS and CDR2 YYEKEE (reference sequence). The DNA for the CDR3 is TGTGCCAGCAGTTCCACGGGGGGGCCCTACGAGCAGTACTTC. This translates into CASSSTGGPYEQYF.

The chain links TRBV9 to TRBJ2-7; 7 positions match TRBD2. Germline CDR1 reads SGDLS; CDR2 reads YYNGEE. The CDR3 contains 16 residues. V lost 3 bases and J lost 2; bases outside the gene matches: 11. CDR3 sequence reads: CASSEHFGGGTYEQYF. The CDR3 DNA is TGTGCCAGCAGCGAACACTTTGGGGGAGGGACCTACGAGCAGTACTTC. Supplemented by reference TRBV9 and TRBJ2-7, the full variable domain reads DSGVTQTPKHLITATGQRVTLRCSPRSGDLSVYWYQQSLDQGLQFLIQYYNGEERAKGNILERFSAQQFPDLHSELNLSSLELGDSALYFCASSEHFGGGTYEQYFGPGTRLTVT.

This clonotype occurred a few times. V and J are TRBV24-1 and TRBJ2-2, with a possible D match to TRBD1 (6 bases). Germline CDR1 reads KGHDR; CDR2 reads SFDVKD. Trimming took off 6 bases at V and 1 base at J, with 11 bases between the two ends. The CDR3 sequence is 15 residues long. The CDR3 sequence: CATSWTTGNTGELFF. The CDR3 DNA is TGTGCCACCAGTTGGACGACAGGGAACACCGGGGAGCTGTTTTTT.

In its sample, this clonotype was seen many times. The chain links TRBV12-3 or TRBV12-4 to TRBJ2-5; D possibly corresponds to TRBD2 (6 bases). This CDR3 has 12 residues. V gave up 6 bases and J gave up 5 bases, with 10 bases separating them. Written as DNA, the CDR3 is TGTGCCAGCAGCCCCAGCGGGGAGACCCAGTACTTC. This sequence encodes CASSPSGETQYF.

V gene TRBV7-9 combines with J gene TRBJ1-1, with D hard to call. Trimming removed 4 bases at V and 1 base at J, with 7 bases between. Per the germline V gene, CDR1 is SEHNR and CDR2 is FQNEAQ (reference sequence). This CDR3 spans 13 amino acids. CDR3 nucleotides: TGTGCCAGCAGCTCGAAGGAGAACACTGAAGCTTTCTTT. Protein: CASSSKENTEAFF.

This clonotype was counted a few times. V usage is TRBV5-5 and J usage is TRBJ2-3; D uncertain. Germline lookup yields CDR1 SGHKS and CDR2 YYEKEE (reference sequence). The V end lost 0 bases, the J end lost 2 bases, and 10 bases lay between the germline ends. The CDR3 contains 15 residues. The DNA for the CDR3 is TGTGCCAGCAGCTTGGAAGGGATGATCACAGATACGCAGTATTTT. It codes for CASSLEGMITDTQYF.

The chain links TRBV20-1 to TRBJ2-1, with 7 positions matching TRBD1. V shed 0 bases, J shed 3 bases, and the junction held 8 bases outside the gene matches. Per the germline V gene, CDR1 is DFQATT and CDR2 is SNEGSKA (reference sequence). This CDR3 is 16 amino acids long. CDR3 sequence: CSARDPGTVNYNEQFF. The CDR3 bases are TGCAGTGCTAGAGATCCCGGGACAGTGAACTACAATGAGCAGTTCTTC.